Below are 13 T cell receptor beta chains sequenced from a single sample in a study of response to subunit inactivated influenza vaccine. TCRdb re-derived calls from the RT-PCR reads in MiXCR, one entry per CDR3 protein. Of over 400,000 distinct CDR3 sequences listed, around 9.9% are singletons. The source material was PBMCs from blood, sampled about 6 weeks after vaccination. The source is a man aged 45-65 years who received an inactivated influenza vaccine.

This clonotype has ten or more counts. This rearrangement joins TRBV4-1 to TRBJ1-1; D is ambiguous. This CDR3 is built from 14 residues. Germline V gene data show CDR1 as MGHRA and CDR2 as YSYEKL. Trimming shortened V by 0 bases and J by 3 bases, and 8 bases separated the two germline ends. CDR3 loop: CASSQEALYTEAFF. The CDR3 coding sequence is TGCGCCAGCAGCCAAGAAGCACTCTACACTGAAGCTTTCTTT.

V is TRBV9 and J is TRBJ2-3, with D possibly matching TRBD1 (6 bases). The V end lost 0 bases, the J end lost 2 bases, and 10 bases lay between the germline ends. This CDR3 has 15 amino acids. Germline values: CDR1 SGDLS, CDR2 YYNGEE. The CDR3: CASSVGGGATDTQYF. The DNA of the CDR3 is TGTGCCAGCAGCGTAGGAGGGGGTGCCACAGATACGCAGTATTTT.

This clonotype was counted ten times or more. V and J are TRBV20-1 and TRBJ2-5, with D possibly called TRBD1 or TRBD2 (6 bases each). The germline gives CDR1 DFQATT, CDR2 SNEGSKA (reference sequence). The V gene lost 3 bases and the J gene lost 1 base, with 12 bases spanning the gap. This CDR3 is 14 amino acids long. The CDR3 is CSASRGLSQETQYF. The CDR3 DNA is TGCAGTGCTAGTCGGGGGCTAAGCCAAGAGACCCAGTACTTC.

This clonotype turned up a few times. The J gene is TRBJ2-7, the V gene TRBV4-1; D assignment may be TRBD1 or TRBD2 (5 bases each). The V gene's germline CDR1 is MGHRA and CDR2 YSYEKL. The V end lost 0 bases, the J end lost 7 bases, and 19 bases lay between the germline ends. The CDR3 covers 16 residues. The CDR3 DNA reads TGCGCCAGCAGCCAAGAACCGGGACCGAGGGTTAGGGAGCAGTACTTC. Translation: CASSQEPGPRVREQYF.

This clonotype was observed a handful of times. The chain joins TRBV6-1 to TRBJ1-1, with D unclear. Germline assignment: CDR1 MNHNS and CDR2 SASEGT. V shed 6 bases and J shed 7 bases, with 15 bases lying between them. The CDR3 contains 13 residues. The CDR3 region is CASRKSGKSEAFF. The CDR3, as DNA: TGTGCCAGCAGGAAATCGGGGAAGAGTGAAGCTTTCTTT.

The chain couples TRBV6-5 to TRBJ2-2; D gene unclear. V shed 3 bases and J shed 8 bases, with 13 bases lying between them. The CDR3 has 14 amino acids. Germline CDR1 is MNHEY and CDR2 is SVGAGI. CDR3 residues: CASSYALMAGELFF. CDR3 nucleotides: TGTGCCAGCAGTTATGCTTTGATGGCGGGGGAGCTGTTTTTT.

This clonotype was found a few times. This sequence joins TRBV7-2 and TRBJ2-1; no clear D gene. Germline V gene sequence: CDR1 SGHTA, CDR2 FQGNSA. CDR3 length equals 15 residues. Trimming stripped 1 base from V and 0 bases from J, with 7 bases between. CDR3 coding DNA: TGTGCCAGCAGCTTAGAGCAGGCCTCCTACAATGAGCAGTTCTTC. Encoded protein: CASSLEQASYNEQFF.

The rearrangement links TRBV12-3 or TRBV12-4 to TRBJ2-7, with 13 positions matching TRBD2. CDR3 length equals 17 residues. V shed 5 bases and J 6 bases; nucleotides not matched to a gene: 13. DNA for the CDR3: TGTGCCAGCAGTAAGGTTCTTGGACTAGCGGGAGAGGTCGAGCAGTACTTC. It yields the protein CASSKVLGLAGEVEQYF.

The chain has TRBV28 and TRBJ2-1; TRBD2 matches 11 bases. There are 15 residues in the CDR3. CDR1 and CDR2 from the germline V gene are MDHEN and SYDVKM. Losses at the gene ends were 8 bases for V and 3 bases for J; bases not matched to a gene: 6. The CDR3 here is CASLLAGGRYNEQFF. CDR3 nucleotide sequence: TGTGCCAGCTTATTAGCGGGAGGGCGCTACAATGAGCAGTTCTTC.

The chain joins TRBV14 to TRBJ2-6; 11 nucleotides line up with TRBD2. Germline CDR1 is SGHDN and CDR2 is FVKESK. The CDR3 extends over 19 amino acids. Trimming at V came to 1 base and at J to 0 bases, leaving 5 bases not matched to a gene. CDR3 amino acids: CASSQVGLAAASGANVLTF. CDR3 coding DNA: TGTGCCAGCAGCCAAGTGGGACTAGCGGCCGCCTCTGGGGCCAACGTCCTGACTTTC.

The chain is built from TRBV7-2 and TRBJ2-1; 10 bases match TRBD2. This CDR3 spans 17 amino acids. The V and J ends lost 5 bases and 3 bases, in that order; junction bases with no gene match: 10. CDR1 and CDR2 (germline): SGHTA, FQGNSA. The chain's CDR3 is CASSPGVLAGVYNEQFF. Here the CDR3 DNA reads TGTGCCAGCAGCCCAGGGGTCCTAGCGGGGGTCTACAATGAGCAGTTCTTC.

This clonotype was observed a few times. The chain employs TRBV15 and TRBJ1-5, with D perhaps TRBD1 (5 bases). In germline, CDR1 is LNHNV, CDR2 YYDKDF (reference sequence). V was pared by 1 base and J by 4 bases, with 8 bases between. The CDR3 length is 14 residues. The CDR3 DNA reads as TGTGCCACCAGCAGAGCGTCAGGGAATCAGCCCCAGCATTTT. It is translated as CATSRASGNQPQHF. Drawing the rest from reference TRBV15 and TRBJ1-5, the complete variable domain is DAMVIQNPRYQVTQFGKPVTLSCSQTLNHNVMYWYQQKSSQAPKLLFHYYDKDFNNEADTPDNFQSRRPNTSFCFLDIRSPGLGDTAMYLCATSRASGNQPQHFGDGTRLSIL.

J is TRBJ1-3 and V is TRBV7-9, with D uncertain. The CDR3 consists of 15 residues. Germline CDR1 is SEHNR and CDR2 is FQNEAQ (reference sequence). Trimming removed 5 bases at V and 0 bases at J, with 11 bases between. The CDR3: CASSPGWISGNTIYF. CDR3 bases: TGTGCCAGCAGCCCTGGATGGATCTCTGGAAACACCATATATTTT.